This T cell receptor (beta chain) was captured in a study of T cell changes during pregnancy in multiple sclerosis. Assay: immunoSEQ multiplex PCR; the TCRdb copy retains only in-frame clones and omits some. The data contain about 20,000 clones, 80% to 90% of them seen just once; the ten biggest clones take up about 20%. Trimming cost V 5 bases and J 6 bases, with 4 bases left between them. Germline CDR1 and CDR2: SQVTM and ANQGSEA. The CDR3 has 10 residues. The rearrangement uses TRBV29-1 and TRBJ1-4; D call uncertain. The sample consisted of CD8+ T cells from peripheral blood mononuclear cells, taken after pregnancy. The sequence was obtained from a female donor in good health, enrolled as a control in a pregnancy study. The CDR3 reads CSVRDEKLFF. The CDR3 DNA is TGCAGCGTTCGAGATGAAAAACTGTTTTTT.